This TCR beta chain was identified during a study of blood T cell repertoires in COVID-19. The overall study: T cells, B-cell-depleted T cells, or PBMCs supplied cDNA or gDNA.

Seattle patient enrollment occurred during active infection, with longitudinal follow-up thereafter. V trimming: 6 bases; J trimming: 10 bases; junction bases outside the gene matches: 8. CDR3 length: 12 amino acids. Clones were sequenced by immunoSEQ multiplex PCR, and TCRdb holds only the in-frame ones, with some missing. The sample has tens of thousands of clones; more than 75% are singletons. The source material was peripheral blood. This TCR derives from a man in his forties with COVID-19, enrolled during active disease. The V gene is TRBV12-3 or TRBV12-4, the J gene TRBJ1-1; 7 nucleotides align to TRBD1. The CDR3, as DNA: TGTGCCAGCAGGAACACAGGGGTGCCAGCTTTCTTT. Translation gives CASRNTGVPAFF.